These 8 T cell receptor beta chains came from one sample sequenced in a study of shared clonotypes between healthy human individuals. TCRdb keeps only in-frame clones here, not all; method: immunoSEQ multiplex PCR. The profile shows under 650,000 clones, about 96% of them singletons. The sequenced sample was naive CD4+ T cells sorted from blood. Sample subset: CD45RA+ positively selected. The origin of the receptors is a woman aged 25 to 39 in good health.

The J gene is TRBJ2-7, the V gene TRBV11-3, with D possibly being TRBD1 or TRBD2 (5 bases each). CDR3 size: 13 residues. Trimming pared 3 bases from V and 9 bases from J, leaving 15 bases between. Germline V gene lookup returns CDR1 SGHNT and CDR2 YENEEA. CDR3 amino acids: CASSLTATTGQYF. In DNA form, the CDR3 reads TGTGCCAGCAGCTTGACAGCGACTACGGGGCAGTACTTC.

This chain links TRBV11-3 with TRBJ2-7; D uncertain. The CDR3 contains 13 residues. V lost 5 bases, J lost 3 bases, and 11 bases lay in between. Germline CDR1 SGHNT, CDR2 YENEEA. CDR3 in amino acids: CASSPRPVYEQYF. The CDR3 DNA reads as TGTGCCAGCAGCCCACGACCGGTCTACGAGCAGTACTTC.

CDR3 nucleotides: TGTGCCAGCAGCTTAAAGGGACTACTCTCTGATACGCAGTATTTT. The encoded protein is CASSLKGLLSDTQYF. The rearrangement joins TRBV11-2 to TRBJ2-3; 7 positions match TRBD2. Germline-derived CDR1 and CDR2 are SGHAT and FQNNGV. V lost 2 bases and J lost 6; bases outside the gene matches: 8. The CDR3 consists of 15 residues.

The J gene is TRBJ2-1, the V gene TRBV5-1; D may be TRBD1 (6 bases). V was shortened by 1 base and J by 7 bases, with 15 bases between the two germline ends. The CDR3 covers 15 residues. Germline V CDR1 and CDR2: SGHRS, YFSETQ. The CDR3 loop is CASSLWAGTPNEQFF. In nucleotides, the CDR3 is TGCGCCAGCAGCTTGTGGGCCGGGACACCGAATGAGCAGTTCTTC.

The chain carries TRBV28 and TRBJ1-3; a possible D gene is TRBD1 (6 bases). Germline V lookup: CDR1 MDHEN, CDR2 SYDVKM. Trimming stripped 6 bases from V and 7 bases from J, with 25 bases between. The CDR3 sequence is 17 residues long. CDR3 DNA sequence: TGTGCCAGCAGCCCCTTAGGGGGGACCCTGATGGTGAACACCATATATTTT. This gives the protein CASSPLGGTLMVNTIYF.

The genes are TRBV6-4 and TRBJ2-1; 8 nucleotides align to TRBD2. The CDR3 runs 12 residues. J gave up 8 bases and V 7 bases, and 4 bases lay outside the gene matches. Germline lookup yields CDR1 MRHNA and CDR2 SNTAGT. The DNA for the CDR3 is TGTGCCAGCAACGACGGGAGGGATGAGCAGTTCTTC. Translation gives CASNDGRDEQFF.

This clone was recorded once. The chain has TRBV28 and TRBJ1-1; 7 nucleotides match TRBD1. The ends lost 3 bases at V and 6 bases at J; junction bases unmatched: 7. There are 14 residues in the CDR3. The germline V gene has CDR1 MDHEN and CDR2 SYDVKM. Written as DNA, the CDR3 is TGTGCCAGCAGTTTCGAGGGGGCAAAGGCTGAAGCTTTCTTT. Its translation is CASSFEGAKAEAFF.

This clone was picked up one time. This chain uses TRBV6-6 with TRBJ2-3; no definite D call. V was pared by 5 bases and J by 6 bases, with 6 bases between. This CDR3 comprises 11 residues. Germline lookup yields CDR1 MNHNY and CDR2 SVGAGI (reference sequence). This chain's CDR3 is CASSNTDTQYF. CDR3 nucleotide sequence: TGTGCCAGCAGTAACACCGATACGCAGTATTTT.